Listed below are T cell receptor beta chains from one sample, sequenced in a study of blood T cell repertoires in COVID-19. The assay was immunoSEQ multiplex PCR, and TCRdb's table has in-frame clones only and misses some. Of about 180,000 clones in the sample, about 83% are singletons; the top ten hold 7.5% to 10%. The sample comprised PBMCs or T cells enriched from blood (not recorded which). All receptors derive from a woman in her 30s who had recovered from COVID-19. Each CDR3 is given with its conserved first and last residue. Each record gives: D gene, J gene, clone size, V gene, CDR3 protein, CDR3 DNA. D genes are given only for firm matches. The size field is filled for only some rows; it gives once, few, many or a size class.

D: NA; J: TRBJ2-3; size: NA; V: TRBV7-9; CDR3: CASTEDGRYTDTQYF; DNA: TGTGCCAGCACCGAAGACGGTCGGTACACAGATACGCAGTATTTT
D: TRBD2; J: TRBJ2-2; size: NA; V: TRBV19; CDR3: CASSRTRLWSAGELFF; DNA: TGTGCCAGTAGTAGGACTAGACTTTGGTCGGCCGGGGAGCTGTTTTTT
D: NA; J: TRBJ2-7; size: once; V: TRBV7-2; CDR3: CASSPSFQGEQYF; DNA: TGTGCCAGCAGCCCTTCGTTTCAGGGGGAGCAGTACTTC
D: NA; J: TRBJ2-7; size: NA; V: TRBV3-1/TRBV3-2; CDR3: CASSLLSYEQYF; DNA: TGTGCCAGCAGCCTCCTCTCCTACGAGCAGTACTTC
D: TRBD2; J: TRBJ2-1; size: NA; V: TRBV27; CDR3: CASRPEAGGPVNEQFF; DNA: TGTGCCAGCAGACCGGAAGCGGGAGGGCCAGTGAATGAGCAGTTCTTC
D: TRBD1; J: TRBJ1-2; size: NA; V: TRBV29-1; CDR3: CSAHRGSYGYTF; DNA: TGCAGCGCCCACAGGGGAAGCTATGGCTACACCTTC
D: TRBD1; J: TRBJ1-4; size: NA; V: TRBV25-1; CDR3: CASSVAAGQGFGKLFF; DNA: TGTGCCAGCAGTGTCGCAGCGGGACAGGGTTTCGGAAAACTGTTTTTT
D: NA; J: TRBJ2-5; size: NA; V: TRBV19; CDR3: CASRTPEEETQYF; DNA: TGTGCCAGCAGGACACCCGAGGAAGAGACCCAGTACTTC
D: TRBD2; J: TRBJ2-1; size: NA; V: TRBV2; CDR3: CASSPTSGRDKFF; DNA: TGTGCCAGCAGCCCCACTAGCGGGAGGGATAAGTTCTTC
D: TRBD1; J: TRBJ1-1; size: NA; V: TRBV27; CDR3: CASSRETGTGGSSEAFF; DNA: TGTGCCAGCAGCAGGGAAACCGGGACAGGGGGCTCTAGTGAAGCTTTCTTT
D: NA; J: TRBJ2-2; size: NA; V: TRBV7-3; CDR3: CASSQRAAGRELFF; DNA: TGTGCCAGCAGCCAGAGGGCCGCCGGGAGGGAGCTGTTTTTT
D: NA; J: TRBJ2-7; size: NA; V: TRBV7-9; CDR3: CASSPVGLGNYEQYF; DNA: TGTGCCAGCAGCCCCGTCGGGTTAGGCAACTACGAGCAGTACTTC
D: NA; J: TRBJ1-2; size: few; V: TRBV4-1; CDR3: CASSQEPGGGGYTF; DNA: TGCGCCAGCAGCCAAGAACCGGGAGGTGGTGGCTACACCTTC
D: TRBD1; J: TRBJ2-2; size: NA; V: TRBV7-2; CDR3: CASSSTGGTTGELFF; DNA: TGTGCCAGCAGCTCGACAGGGGGTACCACCGGGGAGCTGTTTTTT
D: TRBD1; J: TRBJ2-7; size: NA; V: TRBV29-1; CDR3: CSVVGTGVTYEQYF; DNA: TGCAGCGTGGTCGGGACAGGGGTAACCTACGAGCAGTACTTC
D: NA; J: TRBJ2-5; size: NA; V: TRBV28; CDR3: CASMTLGAETQYF; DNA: TGTGCCAGCATGACACTAGGTGCAGAGACCCAGTACTTC
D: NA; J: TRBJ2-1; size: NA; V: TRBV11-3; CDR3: CASSQMGEDNEQFF; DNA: TGTGCCAGCAGCCAGATGGGTGAGGACAATGAGCAGTTCTTC
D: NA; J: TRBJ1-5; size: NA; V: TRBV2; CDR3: CASSDRRSNQPQHF; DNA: TGTGCCAGCAGTGATAGGAGAAGCAATCAGCCCCAGCATTTT
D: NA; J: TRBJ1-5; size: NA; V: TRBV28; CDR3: CASSLMPGPQHF; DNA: TGTGCCAGCAGTCTTATGCCGGGACCCCAGCATTTT
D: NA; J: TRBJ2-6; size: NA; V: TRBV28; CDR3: CASSLYSRTGANVLTF; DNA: TGTGCCAGCAGTTTATACTCCAGGACTGGGGCCAACGTCCTGACTTTC